The clone carrying this TCR beta chain has only a few counts. The sample comes from a study of early T cells in non-severe SARS-CoV-2 infection. MiXCR, applied by TCRdb to the 5' RACE reads, yields one record per CDR3 protein. Of over 30,000 distinct CDR3 sequences listed, 5% are singletons. Germline CDR1 is MNHEY and CDR2 is SVGEGT. J lost 6 bases, V lost 4 bases, and 10 bases had no gene match. The CDR3 has 18 amino acids. Sequencing used whole blood. The TCR was taken from an adult who was a healthcare worker with PCR-confirmed SARS-CoV-2 infection or an uninfected control (not recorded which). The chain is built from TRBV6-2 or TRBV6-3 and TRBJ2-1, with 15 bases identical to TRBD2. CDR3: CASSSPGLAGGPLNEQFF. The CDR3 nucleotides read TGTGCCAGCAGTTCCCCGGGACTAGCGGGGGGACCCCTCAATGAGCAGTTCTTC.